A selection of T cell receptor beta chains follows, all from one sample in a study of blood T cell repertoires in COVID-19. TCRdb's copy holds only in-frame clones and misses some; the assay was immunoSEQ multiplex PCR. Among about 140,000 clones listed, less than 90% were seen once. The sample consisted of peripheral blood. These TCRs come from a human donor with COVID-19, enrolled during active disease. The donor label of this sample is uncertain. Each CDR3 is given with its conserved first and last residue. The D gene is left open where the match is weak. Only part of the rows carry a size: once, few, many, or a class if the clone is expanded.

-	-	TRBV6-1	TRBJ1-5	CASSDPGTDQPQHF	TGTGCCAGCAGTGACCCGGGGACTGATCAGCCCCAGCATTTT
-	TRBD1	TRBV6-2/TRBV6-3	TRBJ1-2	CASSPSRDSYGYTF	TGTGCCAGCAGCCCATCGCGGGACAGCTATGGCTACACCTTC
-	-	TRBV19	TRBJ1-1	CASSIRGTYEAFF	TGTGCCAGTAGTATCCGGGGGACGTATGAAGCTTTCTTT
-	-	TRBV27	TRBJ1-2	CASSLSIQYPDGYTF	TGTGCCAGCAGTTTATCGATACAGTACCCGGATGGCTACACCTTC
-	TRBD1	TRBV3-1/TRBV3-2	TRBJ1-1	CASSHPSGGWHTEAFF	TGTGCCAGCAGCCACCCCTCAGGGGGATGGCACACTGAAGCTTTCTTT
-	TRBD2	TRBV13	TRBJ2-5	CASSPGRDLGNQETQYF	TGTGCCAGCAGCCCGGGGAGGGACCTTGGCAACCAAGAGACCCAGTACTTC
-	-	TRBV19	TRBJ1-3	CAASAGRGNTIYF	TGTGCCGCATCGGCCGGGAGAGGAAACACCATATATTTT
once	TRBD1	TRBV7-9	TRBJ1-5	CASSRTGSSNQPQHF	TGTGCCAGCAGCCGGACAGGGTCTAGCAATCAGCCCCAGCATTTT
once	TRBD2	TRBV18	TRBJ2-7	CASSPGTSASEQYF	TGTGCCAGCTCACCCGGGACTAGCGCTAGTGAGCAGTACTTC
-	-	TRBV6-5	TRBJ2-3	CASRVEVTDTQYF	TGTGCCAGCAGGGTGGAGGTCACAGATACGCAGTATTTT
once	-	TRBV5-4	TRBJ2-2	CASSPKGGEANGELFF	TGTGCCAGCAGCCCTAAAGGCGGGGAGGCAAACGGGGAGCTGTTTTTT
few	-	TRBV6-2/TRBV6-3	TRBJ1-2	CASSYPGGSRYGYTF	TGTGCCAGCAGTTACCCTGGGGGCTCCCGCTATGGCTACACCTTC
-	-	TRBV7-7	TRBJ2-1	CASSVRGLFF	TGTGCCAGCAGCGTAAGAGGGCTGTTCTTC
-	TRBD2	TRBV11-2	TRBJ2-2	CASSPTSAGELFF	TGTGCCAGCAGCCCAACTAGCGCCGGGGAGCTGTTTTTT
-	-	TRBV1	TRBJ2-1	CTSSRGSSPANEQFF	TGCACCAGCAGCCGAGGGAGCAGTCCCGCCAATGAGCAGTTCTTC
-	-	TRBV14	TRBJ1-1	CASSHSDRGAFF	TGTGCCAGCAGCCACTCGGACCGGGGGGCTTTCTTT
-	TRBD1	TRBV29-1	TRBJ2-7	CSGGQGPAYEQYF	TGCAGCGGGGGACAGGGGCCCGCCTACGAGCAGTACTTC
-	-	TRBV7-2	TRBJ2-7	CASSPRDTSYEQYF	TGTGCCAGCAGCCCACGGGACACCTCCTACGAGCAGTACTTC
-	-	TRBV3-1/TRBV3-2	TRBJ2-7	CASSQAGSRNEQYF	TGTGCCAGCAGCCAAGCCGGGAGCAGGAACGAGCAGTACTTC
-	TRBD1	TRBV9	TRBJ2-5	CASSADRGRQETQYF	TGTGCCAGCAGCGCGGACAGGGGGCGGCAAGAGACCCAGTACTTC
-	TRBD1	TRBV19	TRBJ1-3	CASSISTGGNTIYF	TGTGCCAGTAGTATATCGACAGGGGGAAACACCATATATTTT
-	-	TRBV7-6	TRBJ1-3	CASSLIQGGGNTIYF	TGTGCCAGCAGCTTAATCCAGGGAGGGGGAAACACCATATATTTT
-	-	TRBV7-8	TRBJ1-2	CASSLVRQGSDGYTF	TGTGCCAGCAGCTTAGTTAGGCAGGGGAGTGATGGCTACACCTTC
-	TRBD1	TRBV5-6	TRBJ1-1	CASTELAGGTEAFF	TGTGCCAGCACCGAACTCGCAGGGGGCACTGAAGCTTTCTTT
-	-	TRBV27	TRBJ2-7	CASSPSSGIEQYF	TGTGCCAGCAGCCCAAGTTCGGGGATCGAGCAGTACTTC
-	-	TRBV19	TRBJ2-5	CASTPGVTNQETQYF	TGTGCCAGTACCCCAGGGGTCACCAACCAAGAGACCCAGTACTTC
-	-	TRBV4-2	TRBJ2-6	CASSPGTDLGANVLTF	TGTGCCAGCAGCCCCGGGACTGACCTGGGGGCCAACGTCCTGACTTTC
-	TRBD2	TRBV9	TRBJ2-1	CASSAAGAGWGNNEQFF	TGTGCCAGCAGCGCCGCGGGAGCAGGCTGGGGGAACAATGAGCAGTTCTTC
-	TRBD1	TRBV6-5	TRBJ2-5	CASSSLVGQGRETQYF	TGTGCCAGCAGTTCCCTAGTTGGACAGGGTCGAGAGACCCAGTACTTC
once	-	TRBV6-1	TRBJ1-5	CASSERGRASNQPQHF	TGTGCCAGCAGTGAAAGGGGTAGGGCTAGCAATCAGCCCCAGCATTTT
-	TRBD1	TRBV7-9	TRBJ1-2	CASSPQGNDYTF	TGTGCCAGCAGCCCACAGGGGAATGACTACACCTTC
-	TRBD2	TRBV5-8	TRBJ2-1	CASSSGLAYNEQFF	TGTGCCAGCAGCTCGGGACTAGCGTACAATGAGCAGTTCTTC
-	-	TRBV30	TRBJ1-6	CAWGIWEGMSSPLHF	TGTGCCTGGGGGATTTGGGAGGGCATGTCTTCACCCCTCCACTTT
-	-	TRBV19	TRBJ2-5	CASSFGLAQETQYF	TGTGCCAGTAGTTTTGGGCTAGCCCAAGAGACCCAGTACTTC
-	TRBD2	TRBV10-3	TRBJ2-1	CAISGTSGRHYNEQFF	TGTGCCATCAGTGGCACTAGCGGACGTCACTACAATGAGCAGTTCTTC
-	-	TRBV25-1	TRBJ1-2	CASSVRGTANYGYTF	TGTGCCAGCAGTGTTAGGGGGACCGCTAACTATGGCTACACCTTC
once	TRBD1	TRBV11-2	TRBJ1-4	CASSSATGRPFF	TGTGCCAGCAGCTCCGCGACAGGGCGTCCGTTTTTT
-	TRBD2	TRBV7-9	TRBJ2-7	CASSRFSILAGGLYEQYF	TGTGCCAGCAGCCGATTTTCTATACTAGCGGGAGGACTCTACGAGCAGTACTTC
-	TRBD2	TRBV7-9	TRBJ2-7	CASSSTSGGLPYEQYF	TGTGCCAGCAGCTCCACTAGCGGGGGGCTACCCTACGAGCAGTACTTC
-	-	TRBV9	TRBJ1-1	CASSVKAGLNTEAFF	TGTGCCAGCAGCGTAAAAGCGGGGTTGAACACTGAAGCTTTCTTT
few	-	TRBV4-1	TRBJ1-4	CASSQVEREWEKLFF	TGCGCCAGCAGCCAAGTAGAGAGGGAGTGGGAAAAACTGTTTTTT
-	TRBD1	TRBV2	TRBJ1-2	CASSELYSGQGSTF	TGTGCCAGCAGTGAACTTTACAGCGGACAGGGATCCACCTTC
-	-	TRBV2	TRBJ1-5	CASSEGQTDQPQHF	TGTGCCAGCAGTGAAGGACAGACGGACCAGCCCCAGCATTTT
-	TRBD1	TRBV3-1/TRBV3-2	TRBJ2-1	CASSHGWDRPYNEQFF	TGTGCCAGCAGCCATGGATGGGACAGACCTTACAATGAGCAGTTCTTC
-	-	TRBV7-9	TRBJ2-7	CASSLQQAYEQYF	TGTGCCAGCAGCTTGCAACAGGCCTACGAGCAGTACTTC
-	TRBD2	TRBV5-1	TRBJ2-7	CASSLGLAGGYEQYF	TGCGCCAGCAGCTTGGGACTAGCGGGGGGCTACGAGCAGTACTTC
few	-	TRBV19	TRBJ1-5	CASSMGRETNQPQHF	TGTGCCAGTAGTATGGGCAGGGAAACCAATCAGCCCCAGCATTTT
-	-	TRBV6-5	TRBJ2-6	CASRYTGSGANVLTF	TGTGCCAGCAGGTATACAGGGTCTGGGGCCAACGTCCTGACTTTC
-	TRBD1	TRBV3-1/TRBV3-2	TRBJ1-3	CASSLGTVASGNTIYF	TGTGCCAGCAGCCTTGGGACAGTTGCCTCTGGAAACACCATATATTTT
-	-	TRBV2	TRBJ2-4	CASSELSGGNIQYF	TGTGCCAGCAGTGAACTATCGGGTGGAAACATTCAGTACTTC
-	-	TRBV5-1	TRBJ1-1	CASSPQGAATEAFF	TGCGCCAGCAGCCCACAGGGTGCGGCCACTGAAGCTTTCTTT
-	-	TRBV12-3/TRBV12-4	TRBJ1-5	CASSLEGSQPQHF	TGTGCCAGCAGTTTAGAAGGGAGTCAGCCCCAGCATTTT
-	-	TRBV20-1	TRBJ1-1	CSASSDKAFF	TGCAGTGCTAGTTCAGATAAAGCTTTCTTT